The 6 T cell receptor beta chains below all came from one sample that was sequenced in a study of shared clonotypes between healthy human individuals. TCRdb's copy holds only in-frame clones and misses some; the assay was immunoSEQ multiplex PCR. The sample includes roughly 2.1 million clones, around 93% of them seen just once. Naive CD8 cells were CD45RO-negative, positively selected for CCR7, excluding terminally differentiated effector memory CD45RA+ cells. Sequenced sample: naive CD8+ T cells from PBMCs. The receptors were gathered from a man aged 18 to 29 in good health. Some clones in this sample may be carry-over from other donors' samples.

This rearrangement joins TRBV7-8 to TRBJ1-1; D uncertain. Trimming shortened V by 0 bases and J by 1 base, and 18 bases separated the two germline ends. The CDR3 sequence is 18 residues long. In germline, CDR1 is SGHVS, CDR2 FQNEAQ. CDR3 DNA sequence: TGTGCCAGCAGCTTAGCCTTAATCTCCGGGCAGAGGAACACTGAAGCTTTCTTT. This gives the protein CASSLALISGQRNTEAFF.

The chain recombines TRBV28 with TRBJ1-5; D is unresolved. There are 14 residues in the CDR3. V was clipped by 8 bases and J by 0 bases, with 11 bases between them. Germline-derived CDR1 and CDR2 are MDHEN and SYDVKM. Here the CDR3 reads CASVSPYSNQPQHF. DNA of the CDR3: TGTGCCAGCGTATCGCCTTATAGCAATCAGCCCCAGCATTTT.

As for this clone: This may arise from a read error, as a much more abundant clone is one base away. Other DNA sequences in this sample translate to the same CDR3. The V and J genes are TRBV27 and TRBJ2-7; unclear D gene. Trimming pared 4 bases from V and 4 bases from J, leaving 5 bases between. Germline CDR1 MNHEY, CDR2 SMNVEV (reference sequence). This CDR3 spans 11 amino acids. The CDR3 DNA is TGTGCCAGCAGTTCTGGGTACGAGCAGTACTTC. As protein: CASSSGYEQYF.

The J gene is TRBJ2-2, the V gene TRBV9; a weak D match, TRBD2 (5 bases). This CDR3 has 16 amino acids. Trimming removed 0 bases at V and 4 bases at J, with 13 bases between. Germline V gives CDR1 SGDLS, CDR2 YYNGEE. The CDR3 spells CASSVGYGIPTGELFF. The DNA of the CDR3 is TGTGCCAGCAGCGTAGGATACGGGATACCCACCGGGGAGCTGTTTTTT.

V usage is TRBV27 and J usage is TRBJ2-2, with a possible D match to TRBD2 (5 bases). Germline V gene data show CDR1 as MNHEY and CDR2 as SMNVEV (reference sequence). The V gene lost 2 bases and the J gene lost 7 bases, with 11 bases spanning the gap. The CDR3 has 14 amino acids. CDR3 coding DNA: TGTGCCAGCAGTTTAGCTATTGCGGGCGGGGAGCTGTTTTTT. Encoded protein: CASSLAIAGGELFF.

The CDR3 sequence: CASSPVGLTQDTQYF. CDR3 bases: TGTGCCAGCAGCCCAGTGGGACTGACCCAGGATACGCAGTATTTT. The J gene is TRBJ2-3, the V gene TRBV7-7; D possibly corresponds to TRBD2 (6 bases). Germline CDR1 reads SSHAT; CDR2 reads FNYEAQ (reference sequence). V shed 5 bases and J shed 6 bases, with 18 bases lying between them. The CDR3 is 15 amino acids.